Following are 22 T cell receptor beta chains from one sample sequenced in a study of cytomegalovirus exposure and HLA in healthy donors. 60 Vbeta and 13 Jbeta primers were used in PCR. Only in-frame clones appear in the TCRdb table, and some are missing; sequencing was by immunoSEQ multiplex PCR. Counted here are some 130,000 clones, 77% occurring once; the ten biggest clones make up approximately 4.5%. The sequenced sample was PBMCs. These receptors were taken from a male donor in good health and CMV-seropositive.

The genes are TRBV7-9 and TRBJ1-3; perhaps TRBD1 as D (5 bases). The CDR3 totals 14 residues. Trimming pared 7 bases from V and 4 bases from J, leaving 14 bases between. Germline CDR1 and CDR2: SEHNR and FQNEAQ (reference sequence). The CDR3 reads CASIGGAAGNTIYF. CDR3 sequence (DNA): TGTGCCAGCATTGGCGGGGCGGCGGGAAACACCATATATTTT.

The chain links TRBV11-2 to TRBJ2-7; 11 bases map to TRBD1. The germline gives CDR1 SGHAT, CDR2 FQNNGV. Germline trimming cut 2 bases from V and 1 base from J; bases unmatched to any gene: 7. This CDR3 comprises 17 residues. The CDR3 is CASSLSLGTGGSYEQYF. CDR3 bases: TGTGCCAGCAGCTTATCCCTTGGGACAGGGGGGTCCTACGAGCAGTACTTC.

The V call is TRBV2, the J call TRBJ2-5; possible D gene TRBD2, 6 bases. The V end was cut by 5 bases, the J end by 4 bases, with 14 bases between. The germline gives CDR1 SNHLY, CDR2 FYNNEI. The CDR3 spans 14 residues. The CDR3 nucleotides read TGTGCCAGCAGTACCTCCGGGACTGGAGAGACCCAGTACTTC. Translated, it gives CASSTSGTGETQYF. Based on the CDR3 plus reference TRBV2 and TRBJ2-5, the full variable domain is EPEVTQTPSHQVTQMGQEVILRCVPISNHLYFYWYRQILGQKVEFLVSFYNNEISEKSEIFDDQFSVERPDGSNFTLKIRSTKLEDSAMYFCASSTSGTGETQYFGPGTRLLVL.

The V gene is TRBV4-2, the J gene TRBJ2-3; 7 bases match TRBD2. The germline V gene has CDR1 LGHNA and CDR2 YNFKEQ. This CDR3 has 14 residues. V was clipped by 4 bases and J by 6 bases; unmatched bases: 7. The CDR3 DNA is TGTGCCAGCAGCCCAGGACTAGGGGTTGATACGCAGTATTTT. Translation: CASSPGLGVDTQYF.

The chain combines TRBV28 with TRBJ2-7, with 11 bases that match TRBD2. The V segment lost 5 bases and the J segment 2 bases; nucleotides outside the gene matches: 11. The CDR3 runs 17 residues. CDR1 and CDR2 (germline): MDHEN, SYDVKM. CDR3 in amino acids: CASSLGLAGGIPYEQYF. In nucleotides, the CDR3 is TGTGCCAGCAGTCTGGGGCTAGCGGGAGGAATTCCCTACGAGCAGTACTTC.

The chain links TRBV19 to TRBJ2-5; 10 bases are a match to TRBD2. Germline CDR1 LNHDA, CDR2 SQIVND (reference sequence). Unmatched junction bases numbered 5, after V lost 3 bases and J lost 4 bases. This CDR3 has 15 amino acids. Here the CDR3 reads CASSISSGRRETQYF. In DNA, the CDR3 is TGTGCCAGTAGTATCTCTAGCGGGAGACGAGAGACCCAGTACTTC.

The table lists this clone with a few counts. Sequence at one end of the junction differs from germline and may be a read error. The rearrangement links TRBV7-2 to TRBJ2-6; 8 bases fit TRBD2. Germline assignment: CDR1 SGHTA and CDR2 FQGNSA. The CDR3 is made up of 17 amino acids. The CDR3 spells CASSLNGGASGANGLTF. CDR3 coding DNA: TGTGCCAGCAGCTTAAACGGGGGGGCCTCTGGGGCCAACGGCCTGACTTTC.

V is TRBV6-6 and J is TRBJ2-7; 7 bases fit TRBD2. The CDR3 is 16 amino acids. Germline loops: CDR1 MNHNY, CDR2 SVGAGI (reference sequence). Trimming cost V 8 bases and J 4 bases; bases outside gene matches: 17. Here the CDR3 reads CASGTPNTGGRYEQYF. CDR3 nucleotides: TGTGCCAGCGGGACCCCCAACACGGGGGGAAGATACGAGCAGTACTTC.

The chain uses TRBV6-6 and TRBJ1-5, with TRBD1 matching over 9 bases. The germline gives CDR1 MNHNY, CDR2 SVGAGI (reference sequence). The CDR3 runs to 14 residues. V gave up 6 bases and J gave up 5 bases; unmatched junction bases: 5. CDR3 sequence: CASRSGQGYQPQHF. The CDR3 DNA reads as TGTGCCAGCAGGTCGGGACAGGGATATCAGCCCCAGCATTTT.

J is TRBJ1-3 and V is TRBV4-1, with unresolved D. The CDR3 covers 16 residues. V lost 0 bases to trimming and J lost 4 bases, with 13 bases between them. Germline CDR1 MGHRA, CDR2 YSYEKL. The DNA of the CDR3 is TGCGCCAGCAGCCAAGACAGTATCGATCACGGAAACACCATATATTTT. As protein: CASSQDSIDHGNTIYF.

The chain combines TRBV6-1 with TRBJ1-2; D is ambiguous. This CDR3 is 14 amino acids long. V was cut by 0 bases and J by 4 bases, with 9 bases left in between. The germline V gene encodes CDR1 MNHNS and CDR2 SASEGT. The CDR3 region is CASSEARRSYGYTF. For the CDR3, the DNA is TGTGCCAGCAGTGAAGCTCGCCGGAGCTATGGCTACACCTTC.

This clone was found once. The CDR3 DNA sequence: TGTGCCAGCAGCTTAGGTGTGAGCAGGGGGTCACGGGAAAAACTGTTTTTT. Its translation is CASSLGVSRGSREKLFF. The chain is built from TRBV7-2 and TRBJ1-4, with 7 bases matching TRBD1. Germline V gives CDR1 SGHTA, CDR2 FQGNSA. This CDR3 comprises 17 residues. V gave up 1 base and J gave up 8 bases; unmatched junction bases: 13. The full variable domain, with the rest looked up from reference TRBV7-2 and TRBJ1-4, is GAGVSQSPSNKVTEKGKDVELRCDPISGHTALYWYRQSLGQGLEFLIYFQGNSAPDKSGLPSDRFSAERTGGSVSTLTIQRTQQEDSAVYLCASSLGVSRGSREKLFFGSGTQLSVL.

V is TRBV14 and J is TRBJ2-1, with 9 bases that match TRBD2. The CDR3 has 16 amino acids. V lost 0 bases to trimming and J lost 8 bases; unmatched junction nucleotides: 8. Germline-derived CDR1 and CDR2 are SGHDN and FVKESK. The CDR3 sequence is CASSQDMAGGTHEQFF. In DNA form, the CDR3 reads TGTGCCAGCAGCCAAGATATGGCGGGAGGGACCCATGAGCAGTTCTTC.

The chain uses TRBV6-6 and TRBJ1-5; 8 bases are a match to TRBD1. J gave up 5 bases and V 6 bases, and 6 bases lay outside the gene matches. CDR3 size: 14 residues. Germline V CDR1 and CDR2: MNHNY, SVGAGI (reference sequence). The CDR3 protein is CASSRGQGHQPQHF. CDR3 nucleotides: TGTGCCAGCAGCCGAGGACAGGGTCATCAGCCCCAGCATTTT.

V is TRBV6-1 and J is TRBJ2-4; perhaps TRBD1 as D (6 bases). Trimming took 7 bases from V and 9 from J, leaving 19 bases between them. CDR3 length equals 14 residues. The germline V gene has CDR1 MNHNS and CDR2 SASEGT. The CDR3 DNA follows: TGTGCCAGCACTCAGAAGACAGGCCCGGGCATTCAGTACTTC. Its protein is CASTQKTGPGIQYF.

The table lists this clone with a count of one. The rearrangement joins TRBV28 to TRBJ1-5; D perhaps matches TRBD1 (6 bases). In germline, CDR1 is MDHEN, CDR2 SYDVKM. This CDR3 is built from 14 residues. V shed 3 bases and J shed 3 bases, with 9 bases lying between them. In DNA, the CDR3 is TGTGCCAGCAGTTTTTCAGGGGACAATCAGCCCCAGCATTTT. Translation gives CASSFSGDNQPQHF.

The chain has TRBV5-4 and TRBJ1-6; D uncertain. The ends were cut back, 0 bases at V and 9 bases at J, with 7 bases in the middle. The CDR3 covers 13 residues. Germline-derived CDR1 and CDR2 are SGHNT and YYREEE (reference sequence). The CDR3 DNA follows: TGTGCCAGCAGCTTGGAAGGGAGTTCACCCCTCCACTTT. This sequence encodes CASSLEGSSPLHF. The full variable domain, its missing parts supplied by reference TRBV5-4 and TRBJ1-6, is ETGVTQSPTHLIKTRGQQVTLRCSSQSGHNTVSWYQQALGQGPQFIFQYYREEENGRGNFPPRFSGLQFPNYSSELNVNALELDDSALYLCASSLEGSSPLHFGNGTRLTVT.

This clone was picked up one time. This chain joins TRBV4-1 and TRBJ1-2; no definite D call. The CDR3 spans 12 residues. Looked up from germline, CDR1 is MGHRA and CDR2 is YSYEKL. Trimming cost V 0 bases and J 8 bases, with 7 bases left between them. The CDR3 DNA sequence: TGCGCCAGCAGCCAAGATACCCAGGGCTACACCTTC. This gives the protein CASSQDTQGYTF.

The rearrangement links TRBV5-1 to TRBJ2-1; the match to TRBD2 covers 11 bases. J was trimmed by 6 bases and V by 7 bases; bases with no gene match: 15. The CDR3 is 17 residues long. Germline CDR1 reads SGHRS; CDR2 reads YFSETQ. CDR3 bases: TGCGCCAGCGGCAACACAATACCGGGACTAGCGGCCAATGAGCAGTTCTTC. This translates into CASGNTIPGLAANEQFF. The full variable domain, rest sourced from reference TRBV5-1 and TRBJ2-1, is KAGVTQTPRYLIKTRGQQVTLSCSPISGHRSVSWYQQTPGQGLQFLFEYFSETQRNKGNFPGRFSGRQFSNSRSEMNVSTLELGDSALYLCASGNTIPGLAANEQFFGPGTRLTVL.

V gene TRBV13 combines with J gene TRBJ2-7, with a weak D call TRBD1 (5 bases). The CDR3 length is 13 residues. The germline V gene encodes CDR1 PRHDT and CDR2 FYEKMQ (reference sequence). With 2 bases removed from V and 4 bases from J, the gap between germline ends came to 9 bases. CDR3 sequence reads: CASSLIDRYEQYF. Written as DNA, the CDR3 is TGTGCCAGCAGCTTAATCGACAGATACGAGCAGTACTTC.

The chain is built from TRBV7-9 and TRBJ2-7; 8 nucleotides agree with TRBD1. Germline V gene data show CDR1 as SEHNR and CDR2 as FQNEAQ (reference sequence). J lost 6 bases, V lost 5 bases, and 6 bases had no gene match. The CDR3 has 13 residues. The DNA for the CDR3 is TGTGCCAGCAGCCAGACAGGGGTTGGCGAGCAGTACTTC. Its protein is CASSQTGVGEQYF.

The chain carries TRBV7-3 and TRBJ2-3; the D is unclear. Germline CDR1 SGHTA, CDR2 FQGTGA. The V end lost 1 base, the J end lost 2 bases, and 7 bases lay between the germline ends. CDR3 size: 14 residues. CDR3: CASSLIAFTDTQYF. The CDR3 DNA sequence: TGTGCCAGCAGCTTAATAGCTTTCACAGATACGCAGTATTTT.